One sample yielded the 32 T cell receptor beta chains listed below, sequenced in a study of blood T cells in healthy people across ages. It was with a sample-barcoded 5' primer and a J-beta primer mix that a second PCR of about 6 to 12 cycles was run. One entry per CDR3 protein results from TCRdb running MiXCR on the 5' RACE reads. Of some 890,000 distinct CDR3 sequences listed, 29% are singletons. These data were also reused for a study on T cells of mothers and their children.

Sequencing input: blood. Every receptor here comes from a woman aged 40-49 years in good health.

V usage is TRBV7-3 and J usage is TRBJ2-1, with D perhaps matching TRBD2 (5 bases). Trimming shortened V by 8 bases and J by 5 bases, and 19 bases separated the two germline ends. The CDR3 is made up of 15 amino acids. Looked up from germline, CDR1 is SGHTA and CDR2 is FQGTGA. DNA of the CDR3: TGTGCCAGCTCACCCGCGGTCGGGGATAACAATGAGCAGTTCTTC. Translating it yields CASSPAVGDNNEQFF.

This clonotype was seen a handful of times. The chain employs TRBV15 and TRBJ1-2; D unresolved. Trimming removed 3 bases at V and 4 bases at J, with 9 bases between. The CDR3 runs to 13 residues. The germline V gene has CDR1 LNHNV and CDR2 YYDKDF (reference sequence). For the CDR3, the DNA is TGTGCCACCAGCAGCCGGGCCGTCTATGGCTACACCTTC. Its protein is CATSSRAVYGYTF.

The V and J genes are TRBV12-3 or TRBV12-4 and TRBJ2-1; possible D gene TRBD1, 6 bases. V was cut by 0 bases and J by 12 bases, with 15 bases left in between. The CDR3 covers 14 residues. CDR3: CASSLAGDRYWQFF. In nucleotides, the CDR3 is TGTGCCAGCAGTTTAGCGGGCGACAGGTACTGGCAGTTCTTC.

This clonotype was seen once. The genes are TRBV29-1 and TRBJ1-5; a weak D match, TRBD1 (5 bases). Trimming cost V 2 bases and J 1 base, with 9 bases left between them. Germline CDR1 is SQVTM and CDR2 is ANQGSEA. This CDR3 has 14 residues. The CDR3 DNA reads TGCAGCGTTGAATTGGGGGGAAGCAATCAGCCCCAGCATTTT. Its protein product is CSVELGGSNQPQHF.

The gene calls are TRBV7-2 and TRBJ2-1; a possible D gene is TRBD2 (7 bases). Germline V CDR1 and CDR2: SGHTA, FQGNSA. This CDR3 region has 15 residues. Between the trimmed V and J ends, which lost 9 bases and 2 bases, there was a span of 17 bases. This CDR3 reads CASRGGIQPYNEQFF. The DNA of the CDR3 is TGTGCCAGTAGGGGGGGCATCCAACCCTACAATGAGCAGTTCTTC.

This chain connects TRBV5-1 to TRBJ2-3, with 8 nucleotides matching TRBD2. J was trimmed by 3 bases and V by 4 bases; bases with no gene match: 4. The CDR3 extends over 14 amino acids. Germline-derived CDR1 and CDR2 are SGHRS and YFSETQ. The CDR3 bases are TGCGCCAGCAGCACGAGCGGGGGTACAGATACGCAGTATTTT. It yields the protein CASSTSGGTDTQYF.

The chain employs TRBV28 and TRBJ2-7; D is perhaps TRBD1 (6 bases). CDR3 size: 16 residues. The germline gives CDR1 MDHEN, CDR2 SYDVKM. Trimming left V 3 bases short and J 5 bases short, with 20 bases between. CDR3 residues: CASSFSGTPLGNEQYF. CDR3 bases: TGTGCCAGCAGTTTCTCTGGGACACCCCTAGGAAACGAGCAGTACTTC.

This clonotype was counted between two and nine times. The V gene is TRBV29-1, the J gene TRBJ1-2; maybe TRBD1 (6 bases). CDR3 length equals 14 residues. The germline V gene encodes CDR1 SQVTM and CDR2 ANQGSEA. The CDR3, as DNA: TGCGGAGGGGGGCAGGCCCAAGGGGGCTATGGCTACACCTTC. It yields the protein CGGGQAQGGYGYTF.

This clonotype showed up many times. V is TRBV7-3 and J is TRBJ2-5; D is perhaps TRBD1 or TRBD2 (6 bases each). The ends were cut back, 2 bases at V and 0 bases at J, with 13 bases in the middle. This CDR3 is built from 16 residues. Germline V CDR1 and CDR2: SGHTA, FQGTGA. The CDR3 reads CASSLGNGGHQETQYF. The CDR3 DNA sequence: TGTGCCAGCAGCTTAGGGAATGGGGGGCACCAAGAGACCCAGTACTTC.

The chain couples TRBV27 to TRBJ2-5; possibly TRBD2 for D (7 bases). Germline V CDR1 and CDR2: MNHEY, SMNVEV (reference sequence). The CDR3 consists of 13 residues. Trimming removed 8 bases from V and 5 bases from J, with 15 bases in between. As DNA, the CDR3 is TGTGCCAGCGCGGGGAGGGGGAGGGAGACCCAGTACTTC. Amino acid sequence: CASAGRGRETQYF.

The rearrangement joins TRBV20-1 to TRBJ2-7; D might be TRBD1 or TRBD2, each matching 7 bases. The J call may be in error: the DNA end matches TRBJ2-5 better. Germline V gives CDR1 DFQATT, CDR2 SNEGSKA (reference sequence). The CDR3 consists of 12 residues. The CDR3 is CSGPGGQETQYF. The CDR3 coding sequence is TGCAGTGGGCCGGGGGGACAGGAGACCCAGTACTTC.

This clonotype was counted between two and nine times. The rearrangement uses TRBV9 and TRBJ2-3; TRBD1 might be the D (6 bases). CDR3 length: 16 amino acids. Trimming pared 4 bases from V and 0 bases from J, leaving 15 bases between. Germline CDR1 reads SGDLS; CDR2 reads YYNGEE. CDR3 DNA: TGTGCCAGCAGCCCCACGGCAGGGGTGAGCACAGATACGCAGTATTTT. It codes for CASSPTAGVSTDTQYF.

The rearrangement links TRBV12-3 or TRBV12-4 to TRBJ2-3; TRBD2 matches 10 bases. Trimming removed 3 bases from V and 4 bases from J; junction bases left unmatched: 7. CDR3 length equals 16 residues. CDR3 residues: CASSLGGLAGADTQYF. In nucleotides, the CDR3 is TGTGCCAGCAGTTTGGGAGGGCTAGCGGGGGCAGATACGCAGTATTTT.

This clonotype was seen many times. CDR3 sequence: CASRSSLGLPSYEQYF. The DNA of the CDR3 is TGTGCCAGCAGATCTTCCCTAGGACTACCATCCTACGAGCAGTACTTC. The rearrangement uses TRBV6-5 and TRBJ2-7, with a weak D call TRBD2 (6 bases). Trimming shortened V by 6 bases and J by 1 base, and 19 bases separated the two germline ends. CDR1 and CDR2 (germline): MNHEY, SVGAGI. The CDR3 has 16 residues.

This clonotype came up many times. The chain couples TRBV11-2 to TRBJ2-1, with 8 bases lining up with TRBD1. The CDR3 contains 13 residues. The V segment lost 10 bases and the J segment 3 bases; nucleotides outside the gene matches: 5. CDR1 and CDR2 from the germline V gene are SGHAT and FQNNGV. Written as DNA, the CDR3 is TGTGCCATCCGGACAGGGAACTACAATGAGCAGTTCTTC. Protein: CAIRTGNYNEQFF.

As concerns this clonotype: One end of the junction is discordant with germline, which a read error may explain. The CDR3 nucleotides read TGTGCCGGCAGCTTAACTAGCGGGGGGCGTGCAGATACGCAGTATTTT. Translating gives CAGSLTSGGRADTQYF. This chain joins TRBV7-3 and TRBJ2-3, with 12 bases lining up with TRBD2. The germline V gene has CDR1 SGHTA and CDR2 FQGTGA. The CDR3 sequence is 16 residues long.

There are many counts of this clonotype. The chain uses TRBV6-5 and TRBJ2-6; D ambiguous. CDR3 length: 19 amino acids. Germline loops: CDR1 MNHEY, CDR2 SVGAGI. Trimming took 3 bases from V and 2 from J, leaving 20 bases between them. CDR3 loop: CASSYSETARRAGANVLTF. CDR3 nucleotides: TGTGCCAGCAGTTATTCAGAAACCGCTCGACGGGCTGGGGCCAACGTCCTGACTTTC.

Many counts were recorded for this clonotype. The chain links TRBV7-2 to TRBJ2-7, with 8 bases fitting TRBD2. The CDR3 consists of 16 residues. CDR1 and CDR2 (germline): SGHTA, FQGNSA. The J segment lost 2 bases and the V segment lost 5 bases, leaving 11 bases of the junction unmatched. The CDR3 sequence is CASSPLLNGGAYEQYF. The CDR3 region has the DNA TGTGCCAGCAGCCCCCTATTAAACGGGGGGGCCTACGAGCAGTACTTC.

The rearrangement joins TRBV6-5 to TRBJ2-6; no firm D call. Per germline, CDR1 MNHEY and CDR2 SVGAGI. With 0 bases removed from V and 2 bases from J, the gap between germline ends came to 5 bases. The CDR3 is 15 amino acids. This CDR3 reads CASSYSLAGANVLTF. DNA for the CDR3: TGTGCCAGCAGTTACTCGCTGGCTGGGGCCAACGTCCTGACTTTC.

In its sample, this clonotype was seen many times. The V gene is TRBV20-1, the J gene TRBJ1-1, with 7 nucleotides matching TRBD1. This CDR3 comprises 14 residues. Germline V gene data show CDR1 as DFQATT and CDR2 as SNEGSKA (reference sequence). The V and J ends lost 2 bases and 8 bases, in that order; junction bases with no gene match: 11. The CDR3 DNA sequence: TGCAGTGCTAGACGACGTGGGACAGCGGCCGAAGCTTTCTTT. Translated, it gives CSARRRGTAAEAFF.

The chain employs TRBV19 and TRBJ2-7; D may correspond to TRBD1 or TRBD2 (6 bases each). The V gene's germline CDR1 is LNHDA and CDR2 SQIVND (reference sequence). Trimming stripped 8 bases from V and 3 bases from J, with 17 bases between. CDR3 length: 14 residues. The CDR3, as DNA: TGTGCCAGTCAAACGGAAGAGGGGGGCTACGAGCAGTACTTC. It codes for CASQTEEGGYEQYF.

With respect to this clonotype: A much larger clone differs from this one at a single base, so this may be a read error. V is TRBV28 and J is TRBJ2-6; TRBD1 or TRBD2 may be the D gene (5 bases each). This CDR3 comprises 16 residues. The germline V gene encodes CDR1 MDHEN and CDR2 SYDVKM. The CDR3 DNA reads as TGTGCCAGCGGACGGACATCTAGCTCTGGGGCCAACGTCCCGACTTTC. Amino acids: CASGRTSSSGANVPTF. Drawing the rest from reference TRBV28 and TRBJ2-6, the complete variable domain is DVKVTQSSRYLVKRTGEKVFLECVQDMDHENMFWYRQDPGLGLRLIYFSYDVKMKEKGDIPEGYSVSREKKERFSLILESASTNQTSMYLCASGRTSSSGANVPTFGAGSRLTVL.

The sample holds many counts of this clonotype. The CDR3 bases are TGTGCCAGCAGTTTGGCAGGGGGCGGAGGCTACACCTTC. This gives the protein CASSLAGGGGYTF. The V and J genes are TRBV12-3 or TRBV12-4 and TRBJ1-2; TRBD1 matches 8 bases. The CDR3 loop spans 13 amino acids. With 3 bases clipped from V and 8 bases from J, the junction kept 5 bases outside the gene matches.

The genes are TRBV20-1 and TRBJ1-1; TRBD1 might be the D (6 bases). Trimming pared 5 bases from V and 10 bases from J, leaving 23 bases between. This CDR3 has 14 residues. The germline V gene has CDR1 DFQATT and CDR2 SNEGSKA (reference sequence). This CDR3 reads CSAGGIDRYLTAFF. CDR3 sequence (DNA): TGCAGTGCTGGAGGGATCGACAGGTATCTCACAGCTTTCTTT.

In its sample, this clonotype was seen many times. V usage is TRBV20-1 and J usage is TRBJ2-5; D unclear. V dropped 1 base and J dropped 7 bases, with 13 bases sitting between them. The length of the CDR3 is 13 residues. Germline assignment: CDR1 DFQATT and CDR2 SNEGSKA (reference sequence). This chain's CDR3 is CSARAGASWTQYF. The CDR3 coding sequence is TGCAGTGCTAGAGCAGGAGCTTCGTGGACCCAGTACTTC.

With respect to this clonotype: Its ends do not fully match the called genes, so a read error is possible. J is TRBJ1-1 and V is TRBV11-2, with D uncertain. The CDR3 spans 15 residues. Germline V gene data show CDR1 as SGHAT and CDR2 as FQNNGV. The CDR3 coding sequence is TGTGCCGGCAGGCAAAGCAACCGTCTGGGCACTGAAGCTTTCTTT. It encodes CAGRQSNRLGTEAFF.

The table lists this clonotype with many counts. DNA for the CDR3: TGCAGTGCTAGAGAGGTGGTAGCGGGGGGGGCCTACAATGAGCAGTTCTTC. As protein: CSAREVVAGGAYNEQFF. The genes are TRBV20-1 and TRBJ2-1; 11 nucleotides align to TRBD2. Trimming removed 0 bases from V and 2 bases from J; junction bases left unmatched: 6. Germline-derived CDR1 and CDR2 are DFQATT and SNEGSKA (reference sequence). This CDR3 has 17 residues.

This clonotype was seen a handful of times. At one end the junction does not follow the germline gene, possibly because of a read error. The V call is TRBV7-2, the J call TRBJ1-2; D is uncertain. CDR1 and CDR2 (germline): SGHTA, FQGNSA. This CDR3 is built from 14 residues. CDR3: CAGSLGLSDYGYTF. In DNA form, the CDR3 reads TGTGCCGGCAGCTTAGGCCTTTCTGACTATGGCTACACCTTC.

This clonotype came up a few times. This chain uses TRBV27 with TRBJ2-1; perhaps D is TRBD1 or TRBD2 (5 bases each). CDR1 is MNHEY, CDR2 SMNVEV, per germline (reference sequence). The V gene lost 6 bases and the J gene lost 1 base, with 13 bases spanning the gap. The CDR3 is 15 amino acids. The CDR3 region has the DNA TGTGCCAGCAGCGATCGGGACCGGTCCTACAATGAGCAGTTCTTC. Its protein product is CASSDRDRSYNEQFF.

This clonotype has just a few counts. This chain links TRBV20-1 with TRBJ1-2; 9 bases match TRBD1. The ends lost 7 bases at V and 7 bases at J; junction bases unmatched: 7. The CDR3 totals 12 residues. CDR1 and CDR2 from the germline V gene are DFQATT and SNEGSKA (reference sequence). The chain's CDR3 is CSVIQGALGYTF. In DNA form, the CDR3 reads TGCAGTGTAATACAGGGGGCGCTTGGCTACACCTTC.

This clonotype was recorded a few times. The chain links TRBV4-1 to TRBJ1-5; D call uncertain. The CDR3 loop spans 15 amino acids. V was cut by 0 bases and J by 4 bases, with 10 bases left in between. Germline V gene sequence: CDR1 MGHRA, CDR2 YSYEKL. In nucleotides, the CDR3 is TGCGCCAGCAGCCAAGAATACTGCTCAAATCAGCCCCAGCATTTT. This encodes CASSQEYCSNQPQHF.

J is TRBJ1-5 and V is TRBV3-1; D call uncertain. The CDR3 has 15 residues. The germline CDR1 and CDR2 sequences are LGHDT and YNNKEL (reference sequence). The V end was cut by 1 base, the J end by 0 bases, with 7 bases between. The CDR3 DNA reads as TGTGCCAGCAGCCAAGGCCCCTATAGCAATCAGCCCCAGCATTTT. It encodes CASSQGPYSNQPQHF.